The rows below give T cell receptor beta chains drawn from one sample of a study of T cells after yellow fever vaccination. TCRdb reprocessed the 5' RACE reads via MiXCR and lists one record per CDR3 protein. The table has approximately 150,000 distinct CDR3 sequences, less than 9.5% seen once. Sequenced here: CD4+ T cells sorted from PBMCs, sampled 5 days after the yellow fever booster vaccination. The receptors stem from a young man who received the YFV17D yellow fever vaccine. Both conserved end residues are trimmed from each CDR3. A D gene is named only where the DNA matches it firmly.

V gene: TRBV29-1
J gene: TRBJ2-1
D gene: TRBD2
CDR3 protein: SVDDMASGSYEQF

V gene: TRBV6-2/TRBV6-3
J gene: TRBJ1-5
D gene: .
CDR3 protein: ASSYSEGLASNQPQH

V gene: TRBV5-1
J gene: TRBJ2-3
D gene: TRBD1
CDR3 protein: ASKDRVRTDTQY

V gene: TRBV28
J gene: TRBJ2-7
D gene: TRBD2
CDR3 protein: ASSLWGIGSGGPSYEQY

V gene: TRBV18
J gene: TRBJ2-2
D gene: .
CDR3 protein: ASSPAPQRSNTGELF

V gene: TRBV20-1
J gene: TRBJ2-3
D gene: .
CDR3 protein: SAPLGGTDTQY

V gene: TRBV5-1
J gene: TRBJ2-1
D gene: .
CDR3 protein: ASSLVGDRSYNEQF

V gene: TRBV20-1
J gene: TRBJ2-1
D gene: .
CDR3 protein: SARLIDNDNEQF

V gene: TRBV4-3
J gene: TRBJ1-2
D gene: .
CDR3 protein: ASSGQTYGYT

V gene: TRBV5-1
J gene: TRBJ2-3
D gene: TRBD1
CDR3 protein: ASSLELGGRATQY

V gene: TRBV7-9
J gene: TRBJ2-3
D gene: TRBD2
CDR3 protein: ASSVSGRRGDTQY

V gene: TRBV20-1
J gene: TRBJ2-3
D gene: .
CDR3 protein: SAGRNSLRY

V gene: TRBV20-1
J gene: TRBJ2-1
D gene: .
CDR3 protein: SASPQGMGEQF

V gene: TRBV7-2
J gene: TRBJ2-7
D gene: .
CDR3 protein: ASSPNHEQY

V gene: TRBV5-1
J gene: TRBJ2-7
D gene: .
CDR3 protein: ASSLGPTDYEQY

V gene: TRBV6-4
J gene: TRBJ2-4
D gene: TRBD1
CDR3 protein: ASSDYDRGFPIAKNIQY